The 25 T cell receptor beta chains reported below all come from one sample, sequenced in a study of shared clonotypes between healthy human individuals. This table comes from immunoSEQ multiplex PCR, and its TCRdb copy is limited to in-frame clones, with some not included. The table shows over a million clones, with more than 75% occurring only once. The sequencing sample was made of memory CD4+ T cells from PBMCs. Subset specified: CD45RA-negative fraction. Receptors were obtained from a young man in good health. Some clones in this sample may be carry-over from other donors' samples.

V is TRBV28 and J is TRBJ2-2, with unresolved D. CDR1 and CDR2 from the germline V gene are MDHEN and SYDVKM. V was shortened by 6 bases and J by 5 bases, with 10 bases between the two germline ends. This CDR3 has 13 amino acids. The CDR3 region has the DNA TGTGCCAGCAGCCTCCCAAAAACCGGGGAGCTGTTTTTT. Encoded protein: CASSLPKTGELFF.

The chain is built from TRBV7-3 and TRBJ2-3; D not resolved. The CDR3 totals 17 residues. V shed 0 bases and J shed 4 bases, with 17 bases lying between them. Germline CDR1 SGHTA, CDR2 FQGTGA. Here the CDR3 DNA reads TGTGCCAGCAGCTTAACTTTCTCGTCCGGTGGGCCAGATACGCAGTATTTT. Amino acids: CASSLTFSSGGPDTQYF.

The V call is TRBV29-1, the J call TRBJ2-5; 13 bases are shared with TRBD2. The V and J ends lost 3 bases and 4 bases, in that order; junction bases with no gene match: 8. The CDR3 runs 16 residues. The germline CDR1 and CDR2 sequences are SQVTM and ANQGSEA. CDR3 residues: CSVDGRTSGRRETQYF. The CDR3 DNA follows: TGCAGCGTTGATGGCCGGACTAGCGGGAGAAGAGAGACCCAGTACTTC.

The count of this clone is one. This sequence joins TRBV7-3 and TRBJ2-3; D tentatively fits TRBD1 or TRBD2 (6 bases each). CDR3 length: 16 amino acids. V dropped 5 bases and J dropped 1 base, with 16 bases sitting between them. CDR1 is SGHTA, CDR2 FQGTGA, per germline. The CDR3 coding sequence is TGTGCCAGCAGCCCTGGAGGGGGGTACGGCACAGATACGCAGTATTTT. This encodes CASSPGGGYGTDTQYF.

This clone was seen a single time. Other nucleotide sequences from this sample produce the same CDR3. This chain links TRBV18 with TRBJ2-5, with D uncertain. The CDR3 length is 11 residues. Germline V gene sequence: CDR1 KGHSH, CDR2 LQKENI. V was pared by 6 bases and J by 2 bases, with 4 bases between. This CDR3 is CASSLQETQYF. Here the CDR3 DNA reads TGTGCCAGCTCCCTACAAGAGACCCAGTACTTC.

The chain employs TRBV7-8 and TRBJ2-7, with 11 nucleotides matching TRBD1. This CDR3 is built from 17 residues. V was clipped by 3 bases and J by 3 bases; unmatched bases: 10. CDR1 SGHVS and CDR2 FQNEAQ come from the germline V gene. In DNA, the CDR3 is TGTGCCAGCAGCTTCCGTATACCTGGGACAGGGGGCTACGAGCAGTACTTC. Its protein is CASSFRIPGTGGYEQYF.

This clone has ten or more counts. Germline is not matched at one junction end, which may reflect a read error. V gene TRBV2 combines with J gene TRBJ2-2; the D gene is possibly TRBD2 (6 bases). The CDR3 is 12 residues long. Germline lookup yields CDR1 SNHLY and CDR2 FYNNEI. The CDR3 here is CASSEVSGGLFF. Written as DNA, the CDR3 is TGTGCCAGCAGTGAGGTTTCCGGGGGGCTGTTTTTT.

This clone came up many times. The chain uses TRBV5-1 and TRBJ2-3; D might be TRBD1 (5 bases). This CDR3 has 14 residues. Trimming stripped 5 bases from V and 0 bases from J, with 10 bases between. Germline CDR1 is SGHRS and CDR2 is YFSETQ. CDR3 amino acids: CASRDISSTDTQYF. The CDR3, as DNA: TGCGCCAGCAGGGACATCTCTAGCACAGATACGCAGTATTTT.

The V call is TRBV6-5, the J call TRBJ2-2; D is unclear. The ends were cut back, 3 bases at V and 5 bases at J, with 7 bases in the middle. The germline gives CDR1 MNHEY, CDR2 SVGAGI. This CDR3 comprises 13 residues. The CDR3 nucleotides read TGTGCCAGCAGTTATGGCCGAACCGGGGAGCTGTTTTTT. It is translated as CASSYGRTGELFF.

CDR3: CASSLTIGMNTEAFF. The CDR3, as DNA: TGTGCCAGCAGCTTAACTATCGGGATGAACACTGAAGCTTTCTTT. This chain uses TRBV7-3 with TRBJ1-1; no clear D gene. The V gene lost 0 bases and the J gene lost 0 bases, with 8 bases spanning the gap. The CDR3 is made up of 15 amino acids. CDR1 is SGHTA and CDR2 is FQGTGA in the germline V gene.

The genes are TRBV28 and TRBJ2-7, with D possibly TRBD2 on 6 matching bases. Germline V gene data show CDR1 as MDHEN and CDR2 as SYDVKM. With 2 bases removed from V and 2 bases from J, the gap between germline ends came to 22 bases. CDR3 size: 18 residues. CDR3 in amino acids: CASSLVQAGSWRTYEQYF. Written as DNA, the CDR3 is TGTGCCAGCAGTTTAGTCCAGGCGGGGTCCTGGAGGACCTACGAGCAGTACTTC.

The genes are TRBV5-1 and TRBJ2-7; 7 positions agree with TRBD1. V lost 2 bases to trimming and J lost 2 bases; unmatched junction nucleotides: 4. CDR1 and CDR2 (germline): SGHRS, YFSETQ. CDR3 length: 14 amino acids. This CDR3 reads CASSFTGQTYEQYF. Written as DNA, the CDR3 is TGCGCCAGCAGCTTCACGGGACAGACCTACGAGCAGTACTTC.

V and J are TRBV28 and TRBJ2-7; D is tentatively TRBD1 or TRBD2 (5 bases each). Per germline, CDR1 MDHEN and CDR2 SYDVKM. Trimming left V 5 bases short and J 3 bases short, with 17 bases between. This CDR3 is built from 15 residues. The DNA for the CDR3 is TGTGCCAGCAGTGTCGACATATTGGGGGACTACGAGCAGTACTTC. Its protein is CASSVDILGDYEQYF.

V is TRBV28 and J is TRBJ2-1; D may correspond to TRBD1 or TRBD2 (7 bases each). This CDR3 comprises 13 residues. Deletions cut 11 bases from V and 9 bases from J, with 20 bases between. Germline values: CDR1 MDHEN, CDR2 SYDVKM. In DNA form, the CDR3 reads TGTGCCTCCGTAAGGTCAGGGGGGGGTGAGCAGTTCTTC. Protein product: CASVRSGGGEQFF.

A few counts support this clone. The chain joins TRBV7-3 to TRBJ2-3; D is uncertain. Germline loops: CDR1 SGHTA, CDR2 FQGTGA. V lost 4 bases to trimming and J lost 4 bases, with 9 bases between them. The CDR3 totals 13 residues. The CDR3, as DNA: TGTGCCAGCAGCTCAACGCCCTCAGATACGCAGTATTTT. Translation gives CASSSTPSDTQYF.

This chain uses TRBV7-8 with TRBJ2-3; 11 positions agree with TRBD2. CDR3 length equals 16 residues. Germline V CDR1 and CDR2: SGHVS, FQNEAQ. V lost 1 base and J lost 6; bases outside the gene matches: 6. CDR3 sequence: CASSLVLAGDGDTQYF. CDR3 nucleotides: TGTGCCAGCAGCTTAGTACTAGCGGGAGACGGGGATACGCAGTATTTT.

CDR3 bases: TGTGCCAGCCGGGCTAGCGGGAGGGTAAATGAGCAGTTCTTC. Protein product: CASRASGRVNEQFF. The chain has TRBV28 and TRBJ2-1; 12 bases match TRBD2. In germline, CDR1 is MDHEN, CDR2 SYDVKM. This CDR3 spans 14 amino acids. V lost 8 bases to trimming and J lost 7 bases; unmatched junction nucleotides: 6.

V gene TRBV5-1 combines with J gene TRBJ2-7; 7 bases line up with TRBD1. V shed 2 bases and J 7 bases; nucleotides not matched to a gene: 9. The V gene's germline CDR1 is SGHRS and CDR2 YFSETQ. The CDR3 covers 14 residues. DNA of the CDR3: TGCGCCAGCAGCTTTGCGACAGGGCGCGGAGAGCAGTACTTC. Translating gives CASSFATGRGEQYF.

V and J are TRBV10-3 and TRBJ2-1; D is perhaps TRBD1 (6 bases). Trimming left V 8 bases short and J 12 bases short, with 11 bases between. Germline V gene data show CDR1 as ENHRY and CDR2 as SYGVKD. The CDR3 has 10 amino acids. CDR3 residues: CAIGGERQFF. CDR3 DNA sequence: TGTGCCATCGGGGGCGAACGGCAGTTCTTC.

J is TRBJ2-5 and V is TRBV27; 7 positions match TRBD1. V lost 5 bases, J lost 7 bases, and 7 bases stayed unmatched. The germline V gene has CDR1 MNHEY and CDR2 SMNVEV (reference sequence). This CDR3 is built from 13 residues. The CDR3 nucleotides read TGTGCCAGCAGTCAAACAGGGGTCGGGACCCAGTACTTC. Protein: CASSQTGVGTQYF.

V gene TRBV28 combines with J gene TRBJ1-5; D possibly corresponds to TRBD1 (5 bases). Trimming removed 6 bases at V and 4 bases at J, with 10 bases between. This CDR3 comprises 13 residues. The V gene's germline CDR1 is MDHEN and CDR2 SYDVKM. The CDR3 loop reads CASSKTENQPQHF. CDR3 coding DNA: TGTGCCAGCAGCAAGACAGAGAATCAGCCCCAGCATTTT.

Concerning this clone: The sample has other DNA sequences that encode this CDR3 too. The rearrangement uses TRBV28 and TRBJ2-7; possible D gene TRBD1, 5 bases. CDR1 is MDHEN, CDR2 SYDVKM, per germline. CDR3 length: 13 amino acids. V lost 2 bases and J 2 bases, leaving 7 bases between the germline ends. CDR3 DNA sequence: TGTGCCAGCAGTTTAACAGGACCCTACGAGCAGTACTTC. This sequence encodes CASSLTGPYEQYF.

The chain combines TRBV2 with TRBJ2-5; D remains ambiguous. Germline V gene sequence: CDR1 SNHLY, CDR2 FYNNEI. With 0 bases removed from V and 7 bases from J, the gap between germline ends came to 6 bases. The CDR3 is 12 amino acids. The CDR3 here is CASSEALGTQYF. The CDR3 nucleotides read TGTGCCAGCAGTGAAGCCCTGGGGACCCAGTACTTC.

The rearrangement uses TRBV4-1 and TRBJ1-4; D perhaps matches TRBD1 (6 bases). V was clipped by 0 bases and J by 8 bases, with 16 bases between them. The CDR3 contains 16 residues. CDR1 is MGHRA, CDR2 YSYEKL, per germline. This chain's CDR3 is CASSQESVGAREKLFF. DNA for the CDR3: TGCGCCAGCAGCCAAGAATCGGTGGGGGCGAGGGAAAAACTGTTTTTT.

The chain recombines TRBV7-2 with TRBJ2-7, with D perhaps matching TRBD1 or TRBD2 (6 bases each). This CDR3 has 15 amino acids. V was trimmed by 5 bases and J by 4 bases, leaving 18 bases between them. Per germline, CDR1 SGHTA and CDR2 FQGNSA. This CDR3 reads CASSPGAGQPYEQYF. CDR3 coding DNA: TGTGCCAGCAGCCCGGGCGCGGGACAACCTTACGAGCAGTACTTC.